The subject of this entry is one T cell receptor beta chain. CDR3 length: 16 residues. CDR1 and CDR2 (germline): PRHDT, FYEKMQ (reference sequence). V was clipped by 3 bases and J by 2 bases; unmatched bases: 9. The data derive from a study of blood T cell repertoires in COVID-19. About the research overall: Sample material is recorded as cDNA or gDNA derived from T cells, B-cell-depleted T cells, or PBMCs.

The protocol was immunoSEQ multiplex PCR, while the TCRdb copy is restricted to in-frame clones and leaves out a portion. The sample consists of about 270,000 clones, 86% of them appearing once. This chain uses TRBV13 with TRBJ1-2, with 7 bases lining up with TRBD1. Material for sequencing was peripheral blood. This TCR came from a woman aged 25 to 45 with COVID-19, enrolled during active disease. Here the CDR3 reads CASSFSRQDRNYGYTF. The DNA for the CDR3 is TGTGCCAGCAGCTTTAGCCGCCAGGACAGGAACTATGGCTACACCTTC. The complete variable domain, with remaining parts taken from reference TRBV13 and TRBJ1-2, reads AAGVIQSPRHLIKEKRETATLKCYPIPRHDTVYWYQQGPGQDPQFLISFYEKMQSDKGSIPDRFSAQQFSDYHSELNMSSLELGDSALYFCASSFSRQDRNYGYTFGSGTRLTVV.